This T cell receptor beta chain was retrieved from a study of blood T cells in healthy people across ages (dated by TCRdb to the mid-2010s). Study-wide context: Template switching captured roughly one uniquely barcoded TCR beta cDNA molecule per two T cells in model experiments. Using deep sequencing normalized with unique cDNA molecular identifiers, the study measured how TCR beta repertoire diversity changes with age. Donors were grouped into four age groups: young (average 16 years), middle-aged (39), aged (around 66) and long-lived (less than 85). To avoid experimental bias, donors of different ages were randomly spread across the sequencing lanes. The study analyzed two additional independent replicas of 1 million unique cDNA reads from the same blood draw for two donors, one aged 18 to 29 and one aged 80 or older.

This clonotype was seen a handful of times. Its binding antigen is unknown. Base-call qualities are not available, and no considerably larger clone is one nucleotide away. The library was produced with 5' RACE. The second PCR ran for roughly 7 to 11 cycles and used a J-beta primer mix along with a sample-barcoded 5' primer. Each TCR beta cDNA molecule received a unique molecular identifier from a template-switch 5' adaptor carrying 12 random nucleotides. Each sample yielded at least 3 million CDR3-containing paired-end reads. The Mint cDNA synthesis kit, primed by a TRBC-specific oligonucleotide, was used to synthesize first-strand cDNA from all RNA. Following uracil-DNA glycosylase treatment, all cDNA underwent a first 18-cycle PCR with the universal primers M1SS and BC2_uni_R. The paper's processing steps were these. For normalization, 1 million high-quality reads were randomly selected from each sample, with every read carrying a distinct molecular identifier. Reads with shared molecular identifiers were discarded instead of being binned into consensus sequences. CDR3 identification, clonotype clustering and error correction used MiTCR with a Q25 quality threshold and the strictest error-elimination algorithm. Lower-bound total TCR beta diversity was estimated with a nonparametric unseen species model using Euler transformation. TCRdb applied fastp at Q25 and MiXCR to the public reads, then kept only in-frame beta chains. Here each entry gathers all rows of one CDR3 protein and keeps the most common genes and DNA. The V and J calls follow TCRdb's processing rather than the paper's. This sample gives some 1.8 million distinct CDR3 sequences in total; around 40% of them show up just once. Approximately 22% of the sample comes from the top ten.

Trimming at the junction amounts to 1 base on V and 8 bases on J, and the germline ends lie 17 bases apart. In the germline V gene, CDR1 corresponds to SGHTA and CDR2 to FQGTGA. The CDR3 starts with the cysteine, ends with the phenylalanine, and has 15 residues. The CDR3 DNA has 45 bases and is translated from base 1. Systemically healthy Caucasian individuals from Russia, about 38 in total and aged about 6 to 90 years, were included as donors. Ten milliliters of peripheral blood were drawn from each donor into EDTA-treated Vacutainer tubes. Ficoll-Paque density-gradient centrifugation was used to isolate PBMCs, with at least 6.5 million per sample. Total RNA, at least 6 micrograms per sample, was extracted from PBMCs with Trizol reagent. Naive CD45RAhigh/CD27high T cell percentages were measured by flow cytometry on a PBMC aliquot from every donor. Study-level results and caveats: Observed TCR beta diversity per million T cells fell roughly linearly with age, and a significant reduction was already apparent by age roughly 40. Because the CMV infection status of the donors was unknown, age-related changes in expanded clonotypes may potentially have been confounded. Since profiling was done on bulk unsorted PBMCs, naive and antigen-experienced compartments could not be conclusively compared. Estimates of total diversity from one million sequenced T cells were regarded as lower bounds and underestimates. Compared with the aged group, more naive CD4+ T cells, fewer expanded clones and increased TCR diversity were shown by the long-lived group, suggesting age selection. There was a strong correlation between observed TCR beta diversity and the percentage of naive T cells measured by flow cytometry.

The source of this sequence is a human donor in good health. Recombination linked TRBV7-3 to TRBJ1-2; possibly the D gene is TRBD1, per 5 matching bases. The sequencing input was blood. At the DNA level, the sequence is TGTGCCAGCAGCTTAATTGTAGGTGGGACTGGGGGCTACACCTTC. Translation gives CASSLIVGGTGGYTF.